The T cell receptor beta chain described here comes from a study of T cells after yellow fever vaccination. The germline gives CDR1 MNHNS, CDR2 SASEGT. The CDR3 is 16 amino acids. Trimming at V came to 5 bases and at J to 2 bases, leaving 8 bases not matched to a gene. TCRdb recomputed calls from the 5' RACE reads with MiXCR, one row per CDR3 protein. The sample has about 330,000 distinct CDR3 sequences, roughly 8% seen once. This clonotype was seen a handful of times. The sequenced sample was PBMCs, obtained roughly seven weeks after the first yellow fever vaccination. The rearrangement uses TRBV6-1 and TRBJ2-7; 11 positions agree with TRBD2. The receptor's source is a man younger than 30 who received the YFV17D yellow fever vaccine. DNA of the CDR3: TGTGCCAGCAGTCCGGAACTAGCGGGGGCCCCCTACGAGCAGTACTTC. It codes for CASSPELAGAPYEQYF.